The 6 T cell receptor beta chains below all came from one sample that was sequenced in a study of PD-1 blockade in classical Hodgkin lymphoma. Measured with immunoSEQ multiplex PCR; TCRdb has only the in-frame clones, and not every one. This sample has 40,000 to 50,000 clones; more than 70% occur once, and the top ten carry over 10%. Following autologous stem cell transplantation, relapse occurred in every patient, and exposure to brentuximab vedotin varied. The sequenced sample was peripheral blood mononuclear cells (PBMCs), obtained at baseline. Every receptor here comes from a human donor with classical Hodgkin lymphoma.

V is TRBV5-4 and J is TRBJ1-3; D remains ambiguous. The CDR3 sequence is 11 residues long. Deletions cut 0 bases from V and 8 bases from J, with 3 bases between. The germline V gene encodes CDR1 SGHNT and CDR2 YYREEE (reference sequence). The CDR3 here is CASSLEHTIYF. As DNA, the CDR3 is TGTGCCAGCAGCTTGGAACACACCATATATTTT.

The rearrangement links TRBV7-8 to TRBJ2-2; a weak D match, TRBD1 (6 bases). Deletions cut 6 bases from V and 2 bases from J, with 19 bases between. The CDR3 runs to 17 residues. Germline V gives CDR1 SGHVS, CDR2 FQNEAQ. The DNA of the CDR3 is TGTGCCAGCAGTCATCAAAAAGGACAGACAAACACCGGGGAGCTGTTTTTT. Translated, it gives CASSHQKGQTNTGELFF.

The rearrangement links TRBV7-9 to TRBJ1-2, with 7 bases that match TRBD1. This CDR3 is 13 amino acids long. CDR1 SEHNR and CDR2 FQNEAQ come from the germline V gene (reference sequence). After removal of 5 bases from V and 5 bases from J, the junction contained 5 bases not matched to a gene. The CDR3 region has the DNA TGTGCCAGCAGCGCCAGGGGGTATTATGGCTACACCTTC. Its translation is CASSARGYYGYTF.

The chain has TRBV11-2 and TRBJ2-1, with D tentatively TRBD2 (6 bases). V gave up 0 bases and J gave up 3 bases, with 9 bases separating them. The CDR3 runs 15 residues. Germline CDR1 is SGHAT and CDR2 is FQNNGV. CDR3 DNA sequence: TGTGCCAGCAGCTTAGAGACGGGACTCTACAATGAGCAGTTCTTC. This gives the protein CASSLETGLYNEQFF.

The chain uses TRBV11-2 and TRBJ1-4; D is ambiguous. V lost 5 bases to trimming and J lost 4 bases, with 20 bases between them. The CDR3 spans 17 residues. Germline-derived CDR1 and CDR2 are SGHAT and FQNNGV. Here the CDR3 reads CASSLRRTGTLNEKLFF. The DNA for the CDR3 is TGTGCCAGCAGCCTACGCCGGACCGGAACACTTAATGAAAAACTGTTTTTT.

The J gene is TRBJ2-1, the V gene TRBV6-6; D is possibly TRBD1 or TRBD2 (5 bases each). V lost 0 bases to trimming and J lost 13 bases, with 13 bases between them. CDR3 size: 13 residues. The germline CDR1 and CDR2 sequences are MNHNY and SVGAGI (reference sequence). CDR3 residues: CASSYSTGTGQFF. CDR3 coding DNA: TGTGCCAGCAGTTACTCGACCGGGACCGGACAGTTCTTC.